The clone carrying this T cell receptor beta chain was detected only a few times. The CDR3 consists of 14 residues. Per the germline V gene, CDR1 is SGDLS and CDR2 is YYNGEE. J was trimmed by 4 bases and V by 4 bases; bases with no gene match: 7. MiXCR, run by TCRdb on the RT-PCR reads, gives a single entry per CDR3 protein. The sample lists about 160,000 distinct CDR3 sequences; about two fifths were seen once. The data stem from a study of patients and donors after allogeneic stem cell transplantation. The sample was blood, either unsorted or a sorted T cell fraction (not recorded which). The gene calls are TRBV9 and TRBJ1-1; 7 nucleotides match TRBD1. The clonotype was recovered from a human donor who was either an allogeneic HSCT recipient or a stem cell or donor lymphocyte infusion donor (not recorded which). It is not recorded whose cells these are; they may come from a transplant donor. CDR3 nucleotide sequence: TGTGCCAGCAGCTTACAGGGGAAAGGCACTGAAGCTTTCTTT. It encodes CASSLQGKGTEAFF.